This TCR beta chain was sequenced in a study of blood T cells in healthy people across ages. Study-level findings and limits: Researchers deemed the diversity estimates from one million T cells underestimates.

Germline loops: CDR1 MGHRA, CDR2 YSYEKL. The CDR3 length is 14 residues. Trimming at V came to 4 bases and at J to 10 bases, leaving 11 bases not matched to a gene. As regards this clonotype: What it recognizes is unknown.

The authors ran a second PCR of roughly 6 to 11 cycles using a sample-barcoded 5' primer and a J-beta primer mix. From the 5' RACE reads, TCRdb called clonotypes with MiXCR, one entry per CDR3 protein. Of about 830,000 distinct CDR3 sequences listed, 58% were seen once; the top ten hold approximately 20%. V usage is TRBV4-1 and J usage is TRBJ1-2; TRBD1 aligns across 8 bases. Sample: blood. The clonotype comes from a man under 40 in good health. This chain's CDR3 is CASSPVGTGRNYTF. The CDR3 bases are TGCGCCAGCAGCCCTGTTGGGACAGGAAGGAACTACACCTTC.